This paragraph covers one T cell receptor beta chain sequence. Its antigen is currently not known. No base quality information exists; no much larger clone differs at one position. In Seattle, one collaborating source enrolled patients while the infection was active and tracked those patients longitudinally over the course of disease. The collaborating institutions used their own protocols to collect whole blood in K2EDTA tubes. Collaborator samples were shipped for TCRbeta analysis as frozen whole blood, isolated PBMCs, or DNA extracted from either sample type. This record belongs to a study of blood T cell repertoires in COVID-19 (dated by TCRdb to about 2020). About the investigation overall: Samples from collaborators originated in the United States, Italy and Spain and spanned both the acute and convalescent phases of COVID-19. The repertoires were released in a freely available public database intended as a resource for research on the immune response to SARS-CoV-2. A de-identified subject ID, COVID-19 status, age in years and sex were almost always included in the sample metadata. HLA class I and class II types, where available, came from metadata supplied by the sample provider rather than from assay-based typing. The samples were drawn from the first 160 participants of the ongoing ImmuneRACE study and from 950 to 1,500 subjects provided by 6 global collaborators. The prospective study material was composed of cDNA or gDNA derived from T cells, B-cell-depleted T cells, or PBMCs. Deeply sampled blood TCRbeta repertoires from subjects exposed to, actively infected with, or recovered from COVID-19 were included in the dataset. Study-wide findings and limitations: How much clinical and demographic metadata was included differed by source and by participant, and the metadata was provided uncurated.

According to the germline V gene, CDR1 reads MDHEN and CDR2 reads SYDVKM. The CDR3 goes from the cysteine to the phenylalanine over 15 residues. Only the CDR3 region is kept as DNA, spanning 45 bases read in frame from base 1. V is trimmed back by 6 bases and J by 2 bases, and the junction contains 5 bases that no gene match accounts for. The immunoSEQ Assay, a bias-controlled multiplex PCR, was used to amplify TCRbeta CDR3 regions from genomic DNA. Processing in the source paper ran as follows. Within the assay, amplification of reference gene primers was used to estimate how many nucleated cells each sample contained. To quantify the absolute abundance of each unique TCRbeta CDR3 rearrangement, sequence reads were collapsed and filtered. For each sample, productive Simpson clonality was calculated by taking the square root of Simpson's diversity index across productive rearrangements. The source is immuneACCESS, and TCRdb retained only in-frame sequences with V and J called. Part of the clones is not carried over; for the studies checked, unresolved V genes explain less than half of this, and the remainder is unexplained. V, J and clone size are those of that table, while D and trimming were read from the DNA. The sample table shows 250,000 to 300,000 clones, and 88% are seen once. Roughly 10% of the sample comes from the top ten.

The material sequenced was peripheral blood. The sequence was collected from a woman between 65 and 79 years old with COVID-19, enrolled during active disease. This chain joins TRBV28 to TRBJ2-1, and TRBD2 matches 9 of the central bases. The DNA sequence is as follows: TGTGCCAGCAGGGCTAGCGGGACGACCTACAATGAGCAGTTCTTC. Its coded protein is CASRASGTTYNEQFF.